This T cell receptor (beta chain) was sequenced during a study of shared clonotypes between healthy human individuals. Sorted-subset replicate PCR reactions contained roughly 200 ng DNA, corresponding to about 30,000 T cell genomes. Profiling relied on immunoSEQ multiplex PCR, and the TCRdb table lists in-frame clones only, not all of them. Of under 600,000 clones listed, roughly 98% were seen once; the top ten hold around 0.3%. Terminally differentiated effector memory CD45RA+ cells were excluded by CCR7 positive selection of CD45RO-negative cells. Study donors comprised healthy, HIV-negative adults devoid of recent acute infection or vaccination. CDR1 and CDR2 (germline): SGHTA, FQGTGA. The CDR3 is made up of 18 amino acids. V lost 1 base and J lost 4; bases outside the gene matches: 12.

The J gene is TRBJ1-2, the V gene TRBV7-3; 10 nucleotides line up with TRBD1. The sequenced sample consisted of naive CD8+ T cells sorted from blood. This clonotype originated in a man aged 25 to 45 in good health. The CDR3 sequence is CASSLNPSGTGDAYGYTF. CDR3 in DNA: TGTGCCAGCAGCTTAAACCCATCAGGGACAGGGGATGCCTATGGCTACACCTTC.